The 22 T cell receptor beta chains presented below share a single source sample, sequenced in a study of shared clonotypes between healthy human individuals (dated by TCRdb to 2018 to 2021). CD8 naive samples were obtained by positive selection for CCR7 among CD45RO-negative cells, yielding a CD45RA+CCR7+ population from which TemRA cells were excluded. The library was made by the immunoSEQ multiplex PCR assay. Not all clones reach the TCRdb copy of this immuneACCESS table, which keeps in-frame sequences only. Checked studies attribute under half of the gap to unresolved V genes and leave the rest unexplained. The sample records approximately 740,000 clones, 80% to 95% of which are singletons. The ten biggest clones cover more than 20% of the sample. Sequencing was carried out using naive CD8+ T cells sorted from blood. The cell subset or site label, as the study defines it: CD45RA+CCR7+. The origin of the receptors is a man younger than 45 in good health.

This rearrangement joins TRBV18 to TRBJ2-1; 7 bases match TRBD2. Germline CDR1 and CDR2: KGHSH and LQKENI. The CDR3 length is 17 residues. J lost 2 bases, V lost 3 bases, and 10 bases had no gene match. This CDR3 is CASSPLSERDPYNEQFF. As DNA, the CDR3 is TGTGCCAGCTCACCCCTGTCCGAGCGGGACCCCTACAATGAGCAGTTCTTC. Filled out from reference TRBV18 and TRBJ2-1, the complete variable domain reads NAGVMQNPRHLVRRRGQEARLRCSPMKGHSHVYWYRQLPEEGLKFMVYLQKENIIDESGMPKERFSAEFPKEGPSILRIQQVVRGDSAAYFCASSPLSERDPYNEQFFGPGTRLTVL.

The chain combines TRBV7-6 with TRBJ2-7; 8 bases align to TRBD1. Germline CDR1 reads SGHVS; CDR2 reads FNYEAQ. With 5 bases clipped from V and 3 bases from J, the junction kept 6 bases outside the gene matches. The CDR3 sequence is 14 residues long. The CDR3 DNA reads TGTGCCAGCAGCCCCCGGACAGGGAGCTACGAGCAGTACTTC. This gives the protein CASSPRTGSYEQYF.

The rearrangement joins TRBV28 to TRBJ2-5, with a weak D call TRBD2 (5 bases). V was clipped by 7 bases and J by 5 bases, with 20 bases between them. The length of the CDR3 is 15 residues. Germline values: CDR1 MDHEN, CDR2 SYDVKM. This chain's CDR3 is CASTPGQLVWETQYF. In DNA, the CDR3 is TGTGCCAGCACGCCCGGGCAACTAGTCTGGGAGACCCAGTACTTC.

V usage is TRBV4-1 and J usage is TRBJ2-2; 8 bases fit TRBD1. The CDR3 length is 15 residues. Trimming took 3 bases from V and 6 from J; bases not matched to a gene: 6. The germline V gene encodes CDR1 MGHRA and CDR2 YSYEKL. CDR3 sequence reads: CASSHGQGFSGELFF. CDR3 nucleotides: TGCGCCAGCAGCCACGGACAGGGTTTTTCCGGGGAGCTGTTTTTT.

DNA of the CDR3: TGTGCCAGCAGTGAATGGGGGAGATCGGTGGACGAGCAGTACTTC. The encoded protein is CASSEWGRSVDEQYF. This rearrangement joins TRBV25-1 to TRBJ2-7, with D perhaps given as TRBD1 or TRBD2 (5 bases each). CDR1 and CDR2 (germline): MGHDK, SYGVNS. CDR3 length: 15 residues. The V gene lost 1 base and the J gene lost 5 bases, with 15 bases spanning the gap.

The rearrangement links TRBV4-3 to TRBJ2-3; D remains ambiguous. Deletions cut 0 bases from V and 4 bases from J, with 5 bases between. Germline V gene sequence: CDR1 LGHNA, CDR2 YSLEER. This CDR3 has 13 amino acids. As DNA, the CDR3 is TGCGCCAGCAGCCAAGATTTTTCAGATACGCAGTATTTT. This translates into CASSQDFSDTQYF.

The chain joins TRBV5-4 to TRBJ2-1; 11 nucleotides match TRBD2. The CDR3 covers 12 residues. V trimming: 4 bases; J trimming: 15 bases; junction bases outside the gene matches: 6. Germline values: CDR1 SGHNT, CDR2 YYREEE (reference sequence). CDR3 sequence (DNA): TGTGCCAGCAGCCATACTAGCGGGAGTCCGTTCTTC. Amino acids: CASSHTSGSPFF.

This chain uses TRBV19 with TRBJ2-2; D may correspond to TRBD1 or TRBD2 (6 bases each). V gave up 4 bases and J gave up 6 bases, with 27 bases separating them. The germline V gene has CDR1 LNHDA and CDR2 SQIVND (reference sequence). CDR3 length equals 19 residues. CDR3 bases: TGTGCCAGTAGTACCCTTCGGGGGCAGGGACCCCTACACCCCGGGGAGCTGTTTTTT. Translated, it gives CASSTLRGQGPLHPGELFF.

The rearrangement uses TRBV23-1 and TRBJ1-1; no firm D call. TRBV23-1 is reported as an ORF; its role is uncertain. Trimming removed 1 base at V and 2 bases at J, with 11 bases between. The CDR3 extends over 15 amino acids. CDR3 nucleotides: TGCGCCAGCAGTCAATATGGGTCTCTCAACACTGAAGCTTTCTTT. Its translation is CASSQYGSLNTEAFF.

The chain joins TRBV5-4 to TRBJ2-7, with a possible D match to TRBD2 (6 bases). CDR1 SGHNT and CDR2 YYREEE come from the germline V gene (reference sequence). The CDR3 has 14 amino acids. The V gene lost 4 bases and the J gene lost 3 bases, with 14 bases spanning the gap. The CDR3 here is CASSPGLSIYEQYF. In DNA form, the CDR3 reads TGTGCCAGCAGCCCGGGACTGAGTATCTACGAGCAGTACTTC.

The chain has TRBV7-8 and TRBJ2-5, with 9 bases matching TRBD1. Trimming took 2 bases from V and 3 from J; bases not matched to a gene: 4. This CDR3 contains 15 residues. Per germline, CDR1 SGHVS and CDR2 FQNEAQ. CDR3 residues: CASSLYRGQKETQYF. CDR3 DNA sequence: TGTGCCAGCAGCTTATACAGGGGGCAGAAAGAGACCCAGTACTTC.

The chain combines TRBV27 with TRBJ1-5; D gene ambiguous. The V gene lost 6 bases and the J gene lost 3 bases, with 9 bases spanning the gap. Germline CDR1 MNHEY, CDR2 SMNVEV (reference sequence). There are 13 residues in the CDR3. CDR3 residues: CASRWGLNQPQHF. The CDR3 DNA reads TGTGCCAGCAGATGGGGTCTCAATCAGCCCCAGCATTTT.

The V and J genes are TRBV11-2 and TRBJ2-4; D not certain. This CDR3 contains 12 residues. Trimming removed 2 bases at V and 7 bases at J, with 6 bases between. Germline V gene lookup returns CDR1 SGHAT and CDR2 FQNNGV. The chain's CDR3 is CASSLLANIQYF. In DNA form, the CDR3 reads TGTGCCAGCAGCTTATTGGCGAACATTCAGTACTTC.

This chain connects TRBV5-6 to TRBJ2-1; D uncertain. This CDR3 spans 11 amino acids. Trimming stripped 6 bases from V and 7 bases from J, with 8 bases between. CDR1 SGHDT and CDR2 YYEEEE come from the germline V gene. The DNA for the CDR3 is TGTGCCAGCACCCTGGGGAATGAGCAGTTCTTC. Its translation is CASTLGNEQFF.

This chain links TRBV7-9 with TRBJ2-7; 7 positions agree with TRBD1. V was clipped by 3 bases and J by 4 bases; unmatched bases: 9. The CDR3 length is 15 residues. From germline, CDR1 is SEHNR and CDR2 FQNEAQ (reference sequence). The CDR3 DNA sequence: TGTGCCAGCAGCTTCGTCACAGGGGTTCGTTACGAGCAGTACTTC. This codes for CASSFVTGVRYEQYF.

V gene TRBV5-1 combines with J gene TRBJ2-1, with 14 bases lining up with TRBD2. V gave up 1 base and J gave up 9 bases; unmatched junction bases: 9. Germline lookup yields CDR1 SGHRS and CDR2 YFSETQ. The CDR3 spans 17 residues. The CDR3 DNA follows: TGCGCCAGCAGCTTGATGGGACTAGCGGGAGATCAGATTGAGCAGTTCTTC. Translating it yields CASSLMGLAGDQIEQFF. Full variable domain (remainder filled in from reference TRBV5-1 and TRBJ2-1): KAGVTQTPRYLIKTRGQQVTLSCSPISGHRSVSWYQQTPGQGLQFLFEYFSETQRNKGNFPGRFSGRQFSNSRSEMNVSTLELGDSALYLCASSLMGLAGDQIEQFFGPGTRLTVL.

Turning to this clone: Since a far larger clone is one base different, this is likely a read error. At the DNA level, this CDR3 is encoded by other sequences in the same sample as well. J is TRBJ2-7 and V is TRBV6-1; D call uncertain. The CDR3 has 12 amino acids. Trimming removed 2 bases from V and 3 bases from J, with 5 bases in between. Per germline, CDR1 MNHNS and CDR2 SASEGT. The CDR3 DNA follows: TGTGCCAGCAGTGAAACGAACTACGAGCAGTACTTC. Protein: CASSETNYEQYF.

J is TRBJ2-3 and V is TRBV11-2; no definite D call. The CDR3 length is 19 residues. Germline loops: CDR1 SGHAT, CDR2 FQNNGV. Trimming removed 0 bases from V and 0 bases from J, with 19 bases in between. CDR3 region: CASSLDPFMITTSTDTQYF. Written as DNA, the CDR3 is TGTGCCAGCAGCTTAGACCCCTTCATGATTACCACTAGCACAGATACGCAGTATTTT.

V usage is TRBV25-1 and J usage is TRBJ2-7, with TRBD1 matching 8 bases. The CDR3 is 14 residues long. V lost 10 bases and J lost 5; bases outside the gene matches: 13. CDR1 and CDR2 from the germline V gene are MGHDK and SYGVNS. CDR3 loop: CATKDRVKVHEQYF. CDR3 sequence (DNA): TGTGCCACCAAGGACAGGGTGAAAGTACACGAGCAGTACTTC.

The genes are TRBV4-1 and TRBJ1-2; no firm D call. The CDR3 sequence is 15 residues long. V was cut by 1 base and J by 12 bases, with 21 bases left in between. Germline V CDR1 and CDR2: MGHRA, YSYEKL. CDR3 bases: TGCGCCAGCAGCCAAGCCGACACGGGCGGTTTCGTGGACACCTTC. It encodes CASSQADTGGFVDTF.

V is TRBV30 and J is TRBJ2-1; 12 bases fit TRBD2. After removal of 0 bases from V and 5 bases from J, the junction contained 5 bases not matched to a gene. Per the germline V gene, CDR1 is GTSNPN and CDR2 is SVGIG (reference sequence). CDR3 length: 16 residues. CDR3 loop: CAWSVLAGGPNNEQFF. DNA for the CDR3: TGTGCCTGGAGTGTCCTAGCGGGAGGGCCTAACAATGAGCAGTTCTTC.

The chain couples TRBV6-5 to TRBJ1-1; D unclear. The CDR3 has 13 amino acids. V lost 7 bases and J 6 bases, leaving 15 bases between the germline ends. Per germline, CDR1 MNHEY and CDR2 SVGAGI. The DNA of the CDR3 is TGTGCCAGCACGGCAACCGGAGACCCTGAAGCTTTCTTT. It specifies CASTATGDPEAFF.